Sequencing of this T cell receptor beta chain was carried out in a study of OX40 agonist ivuxolimab in advanced cancers. With regard to the full study: Ivuxolimab, which targeted the costimulatory receptor OX40 (CD134), was an agonistic, fully human IgG2 monoclonal antibody. Intravenous ivuxolimab was administered to patients every 2 weeks at six dose levels: 0.01, 0.1, 0.3, 1.5, 3 and 10 mg/kg. Of the 52 patients in dose escalation, around 19 had hepatocellular carcinoma, some 15 had melanoma, 9 had renal cell carcinoma and 9 had head and neck cancer. A male proportion of around 83% and a mean age of 60 years, ranging from 23 to 79, were recorded for the dose-escalation cohort. Patients were allowed to have had prior anti-PD-1, anti-PD-L1 or anti-CTLA-4 therapy, and 30% to 40% of the dose-escalation patients had previously received checkpoint inhibitors. Three dose-escalation patients achieved partial responses, one with hepatocellular carcinoma and two with cutaneous melanoma. The point of sequencing TCRbeta in the periphery was to test whether ivuxolimab changed TCR sequence diversity and drove clonal T-cell expansion. The paper describes the monotherapy dose-escalation part (N ≈ 52 patients) of the phase I trial of ivuxolimab.

General study outcomes and caveats: In the 0.1-3.0 mg/kg groups, partial responders were among the patients with the lowest normalized peripheral clonal expansion, particularly in CD8+ T cells. The antigen specificity of the clonally expanded peripheral T cells was not determined. After ivuxolimab, more expanded clones were found on average in CD8+ T cells than in CD4+ T cells. At doses of 0.1 to 3.0 mg/kg, clonal expansion of both CD4+ and CD8+ blood T cells was observed from baseline to week 6. Low levels of normalized T-cell clonal expansion were also seen in some nonresponding patients.

Patients with a history of autoimmune disease or receiving systemic immunosuppression were excluded from the trial. In every dose cohort, peripheral blood was drawn for TCR sequencing at baseline, cycle 4 day 1, and cycle 7 day 1. Samples came from an open-label, multicenter, first-in-human phase I dose-escalation trial of ivuxolimab. Adults with locally advanced or metastatic head and neck squamous cell, hepatocellular, melanoma or renal cell carcinoma were enrolled in the trial. Before TCR sequencing, CD4+ T cells and CD8+ T cells were sorted from peripheral blood as separate populations. To sequence the TCRbeta CDR3 region, genomic DNA was isolated from the sorted cells. The immunoSEQ Assay was used to sequence the TCRbeta CDR3 regions. Here the immuneACCESS table is served through TCRdb, limited to in-frame sequences with V and J called. Missing clones are a known gap in these copies; in checked studies unresolved V genes cover under half, and the rest lacks a known reason. This sample comprises tens of thousands of clones, 80% of them detected only once. Clones ranked in the top ten supply more than 9% of the sample.

Note on this clone: No antigen is known for it. No base quality values were provided; no much bigger clone lies one nucleotide off.

Reading the germline V gene gives CDR1 SGHRS and CDR2 YFSETQ. V is reduced by 4 bases and J by 1 base, leaving a spacing of 11 bases between them. The CDR3 goes from the cysteine to the phenylalanine over 15 residues. Of the read, only the CDR3 DNA is kept; its 45 bases are in frame from base 1. The chain is assembled from TRBV5-1 and TRBJ2-2, with TRBD2 perhaps the D gene, on 5 matching bases. This sample comprised CD4+ or CD8+ T cells sorted from blood, obtained in a trial of the OX40 agonist ivuxolimab. The clonotype was recovered from an adult with an advanced solid tumor such as melanoma, head and neck, liver or kidney cancer. CDR3 sequence: CASSLRTQNTGELFF. The sequenced DNA is TGCGCCAGCAGCCTAAGGACTCAGAACACCGGGGAGCTGTTTTTT.